The 14 T cell receptor beta chains given below trace back to one sample, sequenced in a study of blood T cell repertoires in COVID-19. Data came from immunoSEQ multiplex PCR; TCRdb stores just in-frame clones and leaves some out. The sample has 150,000 or so clones, more than 65% seen once. Sample: peripheral blood. These TCRs come from a woman in her fifties or sixties with acute or convalescent COVID-19.

V is TRBV28 and J is TRBJ1-2, with D possibly being TRBD1 (5 bases). This CDR3 has 14 residues. Germline V gene data show CDR1 as MDHEN and CDR2 as SYDVKM. V shed 3 bases and J shed 7 bases, with 15 bases lying between them. The CDR3 reads CASSLTGVGFGYTF. CDR3 nucleotide sequence: TGTGCCAGCAGTTTGACGGGGGTGGGTTTTGGCTACACCTTC.

This rearrangement joins TRBV12-3 or TRBV12-4 to TRBJ1-1; possibly TRBD1 for D (5 bases). The CDR3 is made up of 13 amino acids. V gave up 5 bases and J gave up 6 bases, with 13 bases separating them. CDR3 sequence reads: CASSTGPGAEAFF. Here the CDR3 DNA reads TGTGCCAGCAGTACGGGCCCGGGGGCTGAAGCTTTCTTT.

A few counts support this clone. The CDR3 bases are TGTGCCAGCAGCTTAGATGGGGCTGGCACCGGGGAGCTGTTTTTT. Amino acids: CASSLDGAGTGELFF. The rearrangement uses TRBV7-9 and TRBJ2-2; D is possibly TRBD1 (5 bases). V was cut by 1 base and J by 4 bases, with 10 bases left in between. Germline CDR1 SEHNR, CDR2 FQNEAQ (reference sequence). This CDR3 is 15 amino acids long. Full variable domain (outside the CDR3, taken from reference TRBV7-9 and TRBJ2-2): DTGVSQNPRHKITKRGQNVTFRCDPISEHNRLYWYRQTLGQGPEFLTYFQNEAQLEKSRLLSDRFSAERPKGSFSTLEIQRTEQGDSAMYLCASSLDGAGTGELFFGEGSRLTVL.

This chain uses TRBV19 with TRBJ1-4, with D uncertain. The CDR3 has 14 amino acids. From germline, CDR1 is LNHDA and CDR2 SQIVND (reference sequence). Deletions cut 7 bases from V and 7 bases from J, with 16 bases between. CDR3 in DNA: TGTGCCAGTATGAGCACAGAGCAGAGTGAAAAACTGTTTTTT. This encodes CASMSTEQSEKLFF.

The chain recombines TRBV27 with TRBJ1-2; possible D gene TRBD1, 5 bases. The CDR3 has 13 amino acids. V lost 2 bases, J lost 4 bases, and 8 bases lay in between. Germline lookup yields CDR1 MNHEY and CDR2 SMNVEV (reference sequence). CDR3 region: CASSLRGGYGYTF. The CDR3 nucleotides read TGTGCCAGCAGTTTAAGGGGAGGCTATGGCTACACCTTC.

V and J are TRBV28 and TRBJ1-2, with D unclear. CDR1 and CDR2 from the germline V gene are MDHEN and SYDVKM. The CDR3 runs to 14 residues. Trimming pared 3 bases from V and 4 bases from J, leaving 12 bases between. The CDR3 DNA is TGTGCCAGCAGTTTCCTCCAGGAATCCTATGGCTACACCTTC. The encoded protein is CASSFLQESYGYTF.

V is TRBV19 and J is TRBJ2-1; TRBD2 aligns across 10 bases. The germline CDR1 and CDR2 sequences are LNHDA and SQIVND (reference sequence). The CDR3 runs 20 residues. J was trimmed by 4 bases and V by 5 bases; bases with no gene match: 20. In DNA form, the CDR3 reads TGTGCCAGTAGTTTGACCAGGTCTAGCGGGAGAGTTTTTTTGTACAATGAGCAGTTCTTC. It specifies CASSLTRSSGRVFLYNEQFF.

A few counts support this clone. The chain recombines TRBV20-1 with TRBJ1-2, with no clear D. Trimming cost V 8 bases and J 4 bases, with 11 bases left between them. The V gene's germline CDR1 is DFQATT and CDR2 SNEGSKA (reference sequence). This CDR3 is 11 amino acids long. This chain's CDR3 is CSSGQSYGYTF. CDR3 coding DNA: TGCAGTAGTGGGCAGTCCTATGGCTACACCTTC.

In nucleotides, the CDR3 is TGTGCCAGCAGTGTGACCGTCAGGGGCGGCTATGGCTACACCTTC. It yields the protein CASSVTVRGGYGYTF. The chain employs TRBV28 and TRBJ1-2; a possible D gene is TRBD1 (6 bases). Looked up from germline, CDR1 is MDHEN and CDR2 is SYDVKM. V shed 5 bases and J shed 4 bases, with 17 bases lying between them. This CDR3 contains 15 residues.

The V and J genes are TRBV28 and TRBJ1-2; 8 nucleotides agree with TRBD1. V was pared by 5 bases and J by 13 bases, with 15 bases of the junction left unmatched. From germline, CDR1 is MDHEN and CDR2 SYDVKM. The CDR3 is 14 amino acids. The CDR3 DNA reads as TGTGCCAGCAGTCTAGTTCAGGGGGCAGGGGGGTGCACCTTC. Its protein product is CASSLVQGAGGCTF.

The J gene is TRBJ1-5, the V gene TRBV5-1, with a possible D match to TRBD1 (6 bases). V dropped 2 bases and J dropped 0 bases, with 15 bases sitting between them. The germline V gene encodes CDR1 SGHRS and CDR2 YFSETQ. The CDR3 runs 17 residues. The CDR3 region has the DNA TGCGCCAGCAGCTTAGCCCCACAGGGTAATAGCAATCAGCCCCAGCATTTT. Translation: CASSLAPQGNSNQPQHF. The whole variable domain, filled in from reference TRBV5-1 and TRBJ1-5, reads KAGVTQTPRYLIKTRGQQVTLSCSPISGHRSVSWYQQTPGQGLQFLFEYFSETQRNKGNFPGRFSGRQFSNSRSEMNVSTLELGDSALYLCASSLAPQGNSNQPQHFGDGTRLSIL.

This clone has just a few counts. The V and J genes are TRBV2 and TRBJ1-5; 8 nucleotides match TRBD1. The CDR3 is 15 residues long. J lost 4 bases, V lost 5 bases, and 7 bases had no gene match. Germline CDR1 SNHLY, CDR2 FYNNEI. CDR3 loop: CASSRTGSLNQPQHF. The CDR3 coding sequence is TGTGCCAGCAGTAGGACAGGGAGCTTGAATCAGCCCCAGCATTTT.

CDR3 in DNA: TGTGCCAGCAGCGTAGGTCCTAGCTACGTGGAGCAGTACTTC. Translating it yields CASSVGPSYVEQYF. The J gene is TRBJ2-7, the V gene TRBV9; D is possibly TRBD2 (5 bases). The CDR3 spans 14 residues. Germline V gives CDR1 SGDLS, CDR2 YYNGEE. V was cut by 0 bases and J by 7 bases, with 14 bases left in between.

The rearrangement uses TRBV13 and TRBJ1-1, with D tentatively TRBD1 (5 bases). The CDR3 sequence is 16 residues long. Germline-derived CDR1 and CDR2 are PRHDT and FYEKMQ (reference sequence). V lost 1 base and J 0 bases, leaving 12 bases between the germline ends. DNA for the CDR3: TGTGCCAGCAGCTTAGTCGTAGGACACCTGAACACTGAAGCTTTCTTT. Its translation: CASSLVVGHLNTEAFF.